These 16 T cell receptor beta chains originate from one sample sequenced in a study of cytomegalovirus exposure and HLA in healthy donors. The primer mix had 60 Vbeta and 13 Jbeta primers. The protocol was immunoSEQ multiplex PCR, while the TCRdb copy is restricted to in-frame clones and leaves out a portion. The sample has 90,000 or so clones, about 69% seen once. Sequenced sample: PBMCs. Receptors were obtained from a woman aged 18-35 years in good health and CMV-seropositive.

The chain carries TRBV2 and TRBJ2-2, with 11 bases that match TRBD2. This CDR3 comprises 15 residues. Germline CDR1 is SNHLY and CDR2 is FYNNEI. The V segment lost 6 bases and the J segment 4 bases; nucleotides outside the gene matches: 4. For the CDR3, the DNA is TGTGCCAGCAGAGCCGGACTAGCGGGCACCGGGGAGCTGTTTTTT. Amino acid sequence: CASRAGLAGTGELFF.

This clone was counted a single time. The chain carries TRBV30 and TRBJ2-2, with TRBD2 identical over 14 bases. With V trimmed by 5 bases and J by 3 bases, 2 bases remained unmatched. From germline, CDR1 is GTSNPN and CDR2 SVGIG (reference sequence). The CDR3 is made up of 15 amino acids. CDR3: CAWGGLAGDTGELFF. The CDR3 bases are TGTGCCTGGGGGGGACTAGCGGGGGACACCGGGGAGCTGTTTTTT.

This chain uses TRBV6-1 with TRBJ1-5; 10 bases agree with TRBD1. The CDR3 covers 15 residues. Germline CDR1 is MNHNS and CDR2 is SASEGT. Germline trimming cut 6 bases from V and 0 bases from J; bases unmatched to any gene: 2. The CDR3 is CASRGTGVSNQPQHF. The CDR3 nucleotides read TGTGCCAGCAGGGGGACAGGGGTTAGCAATCAGCCCCAGCATTTT.

This chain joins TRBV5-1 and TRBJ1-1; 7 bases are shared with TRBD1. Germline V gene data show CDR1 as SGHRS and CDR2 as YFSETQ. The CDR3 is 14 amino acids. Trimming took 4 bases from V and 5 from J; bases not matched to a gene: 8. The CDR3 bases are TGCGCCAGCAGCGTAGACAGGGAGCGGACTGAAGCTTTCTTT. Translation gives CASSVDRERTEAFF.

A few counts support this clone. This chain joins TRBV4-2 and TRBJ2-6; 10 positions match TRBD2. The CDR3 is made up of 17 amino acids. Unmatched junction bases numbered 3, after V lost 3 bases and J lost 1 base. Germline V gene lookup returns CDR1 LGHNA and CDR2 YNFKEQ. CDR3 coding DNA: TGTGCCAGCAGCCACGGGACTAGCGAGTCTGGGGCCAACGTCCTGACTTTC. It specifies CASSHGTSESGANVLTF.

The V call is TRBV5-3, the J call TRBJ1-2, with unresolved D. TRBV5-3 is identified as an open reading frame with a role that is uncertain. The CDR3 spans 14 residues. Trimming left V 4 bases short and J 4 bases short, with 14 bases between. The CDR3, as DNA: TGTGCCAGAAGCCCTACTAACATGACCTATGGCTACACCTTC. Translated, it gives CARSPTNMTYGYTF.

The chain has TRBV7-9 and TRBJ2-7; 7 nucleotides match TRBD2. V shed 10 bases, J shed 2 bases, and the junction held 5 bases outside the gene matches. The V gene's germline CDR1 is SEHNR and CDR2 FQNEAQ (reference sequence). The CDR3 sequence is 12 residues long. CDR3 nucleotide sequence: TGTGCCATAGGTCGGGGGGCCTACGAGCAGTACTTC. Translation: CAIGRGAYEQYF.

This clone was seen a single time. The rearrangement links TRBV7-2 to TRBJ2-7, with 8 bases that match TRBD2. With 5 bases clipped from V and 5 bases from J, the junction kept 14 bases outside the gene matches. The CDR3 consists of 16 residues. Germline V lookup: CDR1 SGHTA, CDR2 FQGNSA. In nucleotides, the CDR3 is TGTGCCAGCAGCCTCCATCCGGGACTAGGGGCCAACGAGCAGTACTTC. Its protein product is CASSLHPGLGANEQYF.

This chain joins TRBV5-1 and TRBJ2-3; 11 bases are a match to TRBD2. Per germline, CDR1 SGHRS and CDR2 YFSETQ. The CDR3 consists of 16 residues. The trim removed 0 bases at V and 11 bases at J, leaving 11 bases unmatched. CDR3 amino acids: CASSLEASGRLRMQYF. Written as DNA, the CDR3 is TGCGCCAGCAGCTTGGAGGCTAGCGGGAGGTTGCGAATGCAGTATTTT.

The rearrangement joins TRBV5-6 to TRBJ2-1; TRBD1 agrees at 8 bases. CDR1 SGHDT and CDR2 YYEEEE come from the germline V gene. With V trimmed by 0 bases and J by 3 bases, 5 bases remained unmatched. This CDR3 is 16 amino acids long. CDR3 amino acids: CASSLGTGRVYNEQFF. The CDR3, as DNA: TGTGCCAGCAGCTTGGGGACAGGGCGCGTCTACAATGAGCAGTTCTTC.

This clone was seen once. The V call is TRBV7-2, the J call TRBJ2-7; D is perhaps TRBD1 (6 bases). V lost 6 bases and J lost 1, with 16 bases in between. The CDR3 runs to 15 residues. Germline loops: CDR1 SGHTA, CDR2 FQGNSA. In DNA, the CDR3 is TGTGCCAGCAGGTCACCCGGGACACGATCCTACGAGCAGTACTTC. Its protein product is CASRSPGTRSYEQYF.

As DNA, the CDR3 is TGTGCCAGCTCACCCAGAGCGGGGGGGGACACAGATACGCAGTATTTT. Amino acid sequence: CASSPRAGGDTDTQYF. J is TRBJ2-3 and V is TRBV18, with TRBD2 matching over 10 bases. Germline V CDR1 and CDR2: KGHSH, LQKENI. The CDR3 length is 16 residues. J lost 2 bases, V lost 3 bases, and 5 bases had no gene match.

The V and J genes are TRBV29-1 and TRBJ2-1; TRBD2 is a possible D gene (6 bases). The germline V gene encodes CDR1 SQVTM and CDR2 ANQGSEA. Deletions cut 0 bases from V and 4 bases from J, with 16 bases between. This CDR3 region has 16 residues. In DNA, the CDR3 is TGCAGCGTTGAAGATCAGCGGGTAGGGGTGTACAATGAGCAGTTCTTC. This translates into CSVEDQRVGVYNEQFF.

This clone has only a few counts. This sequence joins TRBV27 and TRBJ1-1; no clear D. This CDR3 is built from 13 residues. Germline values: CDR1 MNHEY, CDR2 SMNVEV (reference sequence). V lost 4 bases and J lost 1, with 7 bases in between. The CDR3 DNA reads TGTGCCAGCAGTTCAGAGGGGAACACTGAAGCTTTCTTT. Protein: CASSSEGNTEAFF.

The chain links TRBV11-1 to TRBJ2-1; TRBD2 aligns across 9 bases. This CDR3 is built from 16 residues. The junction had 8 bases not matched to a gene; V was cut back by 1 base and J by 7 bases. Per the germline V gene, CDR1 is SGHAT and CDR2 is FQDESV (reference sequence). The CDR3 region has the DNA TGTGCCAGCAGCTTAGTAAGGGCGGGGGGGCGAAATGAGCAGTTCTTC. Translating it yields CASSLVRAGGRNEQFF.

The V call is TRBV29-1, the J call TRBJ1-1; TRBD1 might be the D (6 bases). The CDR3 totals 18 residues. Germline V gives CDR1 SQVTM, CDR2 ANQGSEA. Trimming pared 6 bases from V and 0 bases from J, leaving 26 bases between. The DNA for the CDR3 is TGCAGCGTGTCCTTCATCCATACCGGGACACGGATGAACACTGAAGCTTTCTTT. Translation: CSVSFIHTGTRMNTEAFF. Looking up the rest from reference TRBV29-1 and TRBJ1-1 gives the full variable domain: SAVISQKPSRDICQRGTSLTIQCQVDSQVTMMFWYRQQPGQSLTLIATANQGSEATYESGFVIDKFPISRPNLTFSTLTVSNMSPEDSSIYLCSVSFIHTGTRMNTEAFFGQGTRLTVV.